This T cell receptor beta chain was identified during a study of T cell responses to AZD1222 COVID-19 vaccine. This clone showed up just once. Generated by immunoSEQ multiplex PCR, the TCRdb table keeps only in-frame clones and is missing some. The data hold 93,000 or so clones, with less than 95% observed a single time. The CDR3 extends over 17 amino acids. This clonotype originated in an adult in good health. The input for sequencing was peripheral blood, taken on day 0 of AZD1222 vaccination. The chain employs TRBV21-1 and TRBJ2-1; the table assigns TRBD2, which was not confirmed against the DNA. TRBV21-1 is flagged as a pseudogene. CDR3 protein: CASSKERRLAGVGEQFF. CDR3 coding DNA: TGTGCCAGCAGCAAAGAAAGGAGGCTAGCGGGGGTCGGTGAGCAGTTCTTC.